The clone carrying this T cell receptor beta chain was counted ten times or more. Antigen specificity is unknown. This sample stems from a study of breast tumors, draining lymph nodes, adjacent tissues. The study, taken as a whole, reports: Tumor repertoires ranked between lymph nodes and nontumor tissue in diversity, with V and J gene preferences.

V gave up 3 bases and J gave up 4 bases, with 8 bases separating them. CDR1 is SGHTS, CDR2 YDEGEE, per germline. This CDR3 is built from 12 residues. TCRdb used MiXCR to reprocess the multiplex PCR reads, holding one entry per CDR3 protein. The sample holds about 15,000 distinct CDR3 sequences, approximately 50% seen once. The V gene is TRBV5-8, the J gene TRBJ2-7; D remains ambiguous. Sequencing was carried out using tumor-adjacent breast tissue. The origin of this receptor is a female donor with breast cancer. Some clones in this sample may be carry-over from other donors' samples. CDR3 DNA: TGTGCCAGCAGCTGGAGAGATTACGAGCAGTACTTC. Its translation is CASSWRDYEQYF.